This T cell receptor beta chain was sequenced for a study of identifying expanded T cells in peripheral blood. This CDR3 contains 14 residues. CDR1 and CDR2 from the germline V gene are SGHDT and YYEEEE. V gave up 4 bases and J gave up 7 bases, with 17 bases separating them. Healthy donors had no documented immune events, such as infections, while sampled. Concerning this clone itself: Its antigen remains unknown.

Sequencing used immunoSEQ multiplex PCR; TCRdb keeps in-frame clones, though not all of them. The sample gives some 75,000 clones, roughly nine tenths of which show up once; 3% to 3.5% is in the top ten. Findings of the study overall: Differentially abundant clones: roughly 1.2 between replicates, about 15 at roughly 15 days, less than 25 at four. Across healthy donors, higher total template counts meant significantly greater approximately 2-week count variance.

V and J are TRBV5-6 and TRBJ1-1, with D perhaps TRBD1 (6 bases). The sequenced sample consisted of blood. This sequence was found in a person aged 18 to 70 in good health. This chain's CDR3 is CASSPPGQPREAFF. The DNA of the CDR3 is TGTGCCAGCAGCCCCCCTGGACAGCCCCGTGAAGCTTTCTTT. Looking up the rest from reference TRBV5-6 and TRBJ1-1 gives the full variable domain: DAGVTQSPTHLIKTRGQQVTLRCSPKSGHDTVSWYQQALGQGPQFIFQYYEEEERQRGNFPDRFSGHQFPNYSSELNVNALLLGDSALYLCASSPPGQPREAFFGQGTRLTVV.